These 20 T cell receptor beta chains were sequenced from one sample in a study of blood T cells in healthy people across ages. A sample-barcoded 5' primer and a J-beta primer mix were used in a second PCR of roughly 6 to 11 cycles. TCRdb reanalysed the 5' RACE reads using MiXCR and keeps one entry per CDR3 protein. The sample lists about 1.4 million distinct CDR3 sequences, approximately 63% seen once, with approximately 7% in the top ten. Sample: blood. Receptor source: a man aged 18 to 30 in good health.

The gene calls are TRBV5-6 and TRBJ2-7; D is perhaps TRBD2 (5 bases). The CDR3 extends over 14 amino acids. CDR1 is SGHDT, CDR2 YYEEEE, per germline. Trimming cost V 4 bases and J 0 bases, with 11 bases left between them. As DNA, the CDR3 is TGTGCCAGCAGCGGAGGACTGTTCTCCTACGAGCAGTACTTC. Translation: CASSGGLFSYEQYF.

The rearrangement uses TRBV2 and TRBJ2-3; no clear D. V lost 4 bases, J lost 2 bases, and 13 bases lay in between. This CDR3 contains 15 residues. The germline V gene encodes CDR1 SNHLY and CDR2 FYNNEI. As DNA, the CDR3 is TGTGCCAGCAGTGTGGTTGGCAGATACACAGATACGCAGTATTTT. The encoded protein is CASSVVGRYTDTQYF.

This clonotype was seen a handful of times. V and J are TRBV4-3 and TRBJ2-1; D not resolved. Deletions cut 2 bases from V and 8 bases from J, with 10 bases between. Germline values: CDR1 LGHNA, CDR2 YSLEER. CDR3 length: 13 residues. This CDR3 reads CASSQMKGDEQFF. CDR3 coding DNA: TGCGCCAGCAGCCAAATGAAGGGCGATGAGCAGTTCTTC.

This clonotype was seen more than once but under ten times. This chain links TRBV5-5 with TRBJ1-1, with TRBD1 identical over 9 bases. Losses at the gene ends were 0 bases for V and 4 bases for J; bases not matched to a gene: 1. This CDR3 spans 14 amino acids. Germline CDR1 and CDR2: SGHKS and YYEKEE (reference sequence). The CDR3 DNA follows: TGTGCCAGCAGCTTGGACAGGGGGCCCACTGAAGCTTTCTTT. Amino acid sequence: CASSLDRGPTEAFF.

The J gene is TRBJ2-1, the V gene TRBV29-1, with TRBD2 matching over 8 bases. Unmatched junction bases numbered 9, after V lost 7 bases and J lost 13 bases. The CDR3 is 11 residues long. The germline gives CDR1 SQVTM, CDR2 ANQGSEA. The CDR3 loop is CSAGLGREQFF. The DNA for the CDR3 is TGCAGCGCGGGACTAGGGAGAGAACAGTTCTTC.

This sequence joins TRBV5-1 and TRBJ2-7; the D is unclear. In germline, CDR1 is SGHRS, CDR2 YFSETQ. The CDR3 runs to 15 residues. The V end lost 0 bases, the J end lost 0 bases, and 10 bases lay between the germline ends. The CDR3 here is CASSLGRMSSYEQYF. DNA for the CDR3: TGCGCCAGCAGCTTGGGACGGATGAGCTCCTACGAGCAGTACTTC.

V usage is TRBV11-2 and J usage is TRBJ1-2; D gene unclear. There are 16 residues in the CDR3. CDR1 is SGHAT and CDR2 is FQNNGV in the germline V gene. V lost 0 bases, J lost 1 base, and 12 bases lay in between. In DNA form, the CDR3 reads TGTGCCAGCAGCTTAGAGACCGGACGGAGTAACTATGGCTACACCTTC. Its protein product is CASSLETGRSNYGYTF.

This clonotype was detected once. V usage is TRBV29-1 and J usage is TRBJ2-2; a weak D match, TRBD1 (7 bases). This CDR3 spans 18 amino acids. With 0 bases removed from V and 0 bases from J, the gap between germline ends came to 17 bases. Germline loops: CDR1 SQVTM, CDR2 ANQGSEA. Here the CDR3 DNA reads TGCAGCGTTGAAGATTTCTCGGCAGGGGGGTCGAACACCGGGGAGCTGTTTTTT. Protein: CSVEDFSAGGSNTGELFF.

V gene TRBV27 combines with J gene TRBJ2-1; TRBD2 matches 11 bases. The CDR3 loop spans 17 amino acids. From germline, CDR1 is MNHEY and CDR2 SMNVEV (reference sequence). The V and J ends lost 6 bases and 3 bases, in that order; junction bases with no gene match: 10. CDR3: CASSLAGGRPYYNEQFF. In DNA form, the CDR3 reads TGTGCCAGCAGCTTAGCGGGGGGGCGACCCTACTACAATGAGCAGTTCTTC.

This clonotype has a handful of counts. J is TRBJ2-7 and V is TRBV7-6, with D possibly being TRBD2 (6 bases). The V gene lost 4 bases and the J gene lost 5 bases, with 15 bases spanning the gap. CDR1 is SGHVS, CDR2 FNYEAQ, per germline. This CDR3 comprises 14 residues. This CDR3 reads CASSSLEGLNEQYF. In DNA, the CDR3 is TGTGCCAGCAGCTCCCTGGAGGGCCTCAACGAGCAGTACTTC.

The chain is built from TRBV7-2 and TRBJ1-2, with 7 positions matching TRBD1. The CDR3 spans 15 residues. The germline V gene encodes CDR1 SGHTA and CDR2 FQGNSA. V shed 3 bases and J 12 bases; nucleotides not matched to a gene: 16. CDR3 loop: CASSFFGTVTLRDTF. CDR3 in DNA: TGTGCCAGCAGCTTTTTCGGGACAGTAACCCTAAGGGACACCTTC. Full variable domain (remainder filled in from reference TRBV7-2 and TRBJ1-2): GAGVSQSPSNKVTEKGKDVELRCDPISGHTALYWYRQSLGQGLEFLIYFQGNSAPDKSGLPSDRFSAERTGGSVSTLTIQRTQQEDSAVYLCASSFFGTVTLRDTFGSGTRLTVV.

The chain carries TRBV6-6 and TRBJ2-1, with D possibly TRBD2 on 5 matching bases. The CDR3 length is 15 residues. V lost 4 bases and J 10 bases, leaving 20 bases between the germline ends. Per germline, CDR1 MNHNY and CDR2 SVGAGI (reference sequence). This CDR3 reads CASSFNLDGLREQFF. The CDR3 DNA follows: TGTGCCAGCAGTTTTAACCTGGACGGACTGAGGGAGCAGTTCTTC.

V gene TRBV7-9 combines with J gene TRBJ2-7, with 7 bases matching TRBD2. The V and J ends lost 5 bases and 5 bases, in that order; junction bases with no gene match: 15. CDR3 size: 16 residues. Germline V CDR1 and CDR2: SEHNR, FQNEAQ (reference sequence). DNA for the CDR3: TGTGCCAGCAGCACCCGGGACTATACGAACCCTAACGAGCAGTACTTC. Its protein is CASSTRDYTNPNEQYF.

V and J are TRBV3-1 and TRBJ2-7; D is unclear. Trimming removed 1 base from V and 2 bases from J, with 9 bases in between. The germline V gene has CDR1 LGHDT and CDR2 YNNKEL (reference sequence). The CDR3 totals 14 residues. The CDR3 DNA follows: TGTGCCAGCAGCCAAGCTTCTATTACCTACGAGCAGTACTTC. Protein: CASSQASITYEQYF.

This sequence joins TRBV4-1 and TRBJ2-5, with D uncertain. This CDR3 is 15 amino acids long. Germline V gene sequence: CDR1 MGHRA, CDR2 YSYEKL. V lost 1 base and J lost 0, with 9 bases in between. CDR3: CASSQVDGDQETQYF. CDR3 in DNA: TGCGCCAGCAGCCAAGTGGACGGAGACCAAGAGACCCAGTACTTC.

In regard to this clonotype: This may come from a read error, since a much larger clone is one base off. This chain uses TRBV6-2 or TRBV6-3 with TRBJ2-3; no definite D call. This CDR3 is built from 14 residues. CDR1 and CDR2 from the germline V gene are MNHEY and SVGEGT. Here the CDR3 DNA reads TGTGCCCGCAGTCCTTCCGCCCGCACAGATACGCAGTATTTT. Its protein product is CARSPSARTDTQYF.

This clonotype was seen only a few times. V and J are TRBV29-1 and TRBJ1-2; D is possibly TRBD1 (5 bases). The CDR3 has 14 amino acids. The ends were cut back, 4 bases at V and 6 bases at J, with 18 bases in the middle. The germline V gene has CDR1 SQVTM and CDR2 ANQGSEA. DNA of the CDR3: TGCAGCGTTGTTATCGGGCCCATGGGGGATGGCTACACCTTC. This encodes CSVVIGPMGDGYTF. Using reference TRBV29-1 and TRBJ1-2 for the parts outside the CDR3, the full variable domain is SAVISQKPSRDICQRGTSLTIQCQVDSQVTMMFWYRQQPGQSLTLIATANQGSEATYESGFVIDKFPISRPNLTFSTLTVSNMSPEDSSIYLCSVVIGPMGDGYTFGSGTRLTVV.

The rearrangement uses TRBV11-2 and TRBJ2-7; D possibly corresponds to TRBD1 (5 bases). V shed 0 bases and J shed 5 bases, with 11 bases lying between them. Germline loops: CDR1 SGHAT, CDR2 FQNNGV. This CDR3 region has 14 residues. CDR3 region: CASSLDHQGNEQYF. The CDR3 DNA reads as TGTGCCAGCAGCTTAGATCACCAGGGAAACGAGCAGTACTTC.

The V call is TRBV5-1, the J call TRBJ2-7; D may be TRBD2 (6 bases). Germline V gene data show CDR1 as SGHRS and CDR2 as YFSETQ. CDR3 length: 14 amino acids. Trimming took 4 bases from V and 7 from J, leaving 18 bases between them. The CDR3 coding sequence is TGCGCCAGCAGCGTGGGACTGGCACTCGGGGAGCAGTACTTC. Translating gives CASSVGLALGEQYF.

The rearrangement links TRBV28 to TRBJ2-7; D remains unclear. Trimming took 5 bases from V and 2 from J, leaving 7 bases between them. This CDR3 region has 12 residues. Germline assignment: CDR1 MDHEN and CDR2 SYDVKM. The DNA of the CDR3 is TGTGCCAGCAGTCCCTGGACCTACGAGCAGTACTTC. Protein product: CASSPWTYEQYF.